Shown below are 32 T cell receptor beta chains from a single sample sequenced in a study of blood T cell repertoires in COVID-19. Sequencing was performed with immunoSEQ multiplex PCR; in TCRdb, only in-frame clones are kept and a portion is missing. The table includes about 110,000 clones, over 70% detected once. The material sequenced was peripheral blood. The receptor source for this set is a woman aged 50 to 60 with acute or convalescent COVID-19.

V and J are TRBV11-2 and TRBJ1-1, with a possible D match to TRBD1 (6 bases). Germline V gene lookup returns CDR1 SGHAT and CDR2 FQNNGV. This CDR3 comprises 19 residues. Trimming pared 5 bases from V and 4 bases from J, leaving 29 bases between. CDR3 bases: TGTGCCAGCAGCCGTGTTCAGGGGCCCCGGGGGGGCGGGGGCACTGAAGCTTTCTTT. Residues: CASSRVQGPRGGGGTEAFF.

This sequence joins TRBV19 and TRBJ1-5; perhaps TRBD1 as D (6 bases). Germline V lookup: CDR1 LNHDA, CDR2 SQIVND (reference sequence). The CDR3 is 14 residues long. The germline V and J ends were trimmed by 5 bases and 3 bases, with 11 bases remaining between them. CDR3 loop: CASSHRELNQPQHF. The CDR3 DNA follows: TGTGCCAGTAGTCACAGGGAACTCAATCAGCCCCAGCATTTT.

This clone was seen a single time. The V gene is TRBV2, the J gene TRBJ2-3; D may be TRBD1 (6 bases). Trimming left V 8 bases short and J 4 bases short, with 19 bases between. Germline assignment: CDR1 SNHLY and CDR2 FYNNEI. CDR3 size: 15 residues. CDR3 coding DNA: TGTGCCAGCCAAAAACAGGGAACCCCCGCAGATACGCAGTATTTT. Amino acid sequence: CASQKQGTPADTQYF.

The chain has TRBV6-5 and TRBJ1-1, with D possibly TRBD1 on 6 matching bases. V was trimmed by 8 bases and J by 4 bases, leaving 20 bases between them. Germline V gene sequence: CDR1 MNHEY, CDR2 SVGAGI. The CDR3 extends over 15 amino acids. CDR3 in DNA: TGTGCCAGCGTCCCCCAAGGGGGAGGGGCCACTGAAGCTTTCTTT. Translated, it gives CASVPQGGGATEAFF.

V usage is TRBV28 and J usage is TRBJ1-1; 7 bases line up with TRBD1. V lost 6 bases, J lost 3 bases, and 13 bases stayed unmatched. CDR3 length: 16 residues. The germline V gene encodes CDR1 MDHEN and CDR2 SYDVKM. The CDR3 spells CASSSLPDREDTEAFF. The CDR3 DNA is TGTGCCAGCAGCTCTCTCCCCGACAGGGAGGACACTGAAGCTTTCTTT.

The rearrangement uses TRBV5-6 and TRBJ2-3, with D unresolved. The V and J ends lost 0 bases and 0 bases respectively, with 14 bases between them. This CDR3 has 17 residues. Germline lookup yields CDR1 SGHDT and CDR2 YYEEEE. Here the CDR3 reads CASSLVYSPTSTDTQYF. In nucleotides, the CDR3 is TGTGCCAGCAGCTTGGTGTACAGCCCTACTAGCACAGATACGCAGTATTTT.

This chain joins TRBV5-1 and TRBJ1-4; 9 positions match TRBD1. The V and J ends lost 4 bases and 8 bases, in that order; junction bases with no gene match: 9. Germline V lookup: CDR1 SGHRS, CDR2 YFSETQ. The CDR3 length is 15 residues. The CDR3 sequence: CASSPGTGYSEKLFF. The CDR3 region has the DNA TGCGCCAGCAGCCCCGGGACAGGGTATAGCGAAAAACTGTTTTTT.

The rearrangement uses TRBV10-3 and TRBJ1-1, with a possible D match to TRBD1 (6 bases). The CDR3 has 13 amino acids. Germline CDR1 and CDR2: ENHRY and SYGVKD. V was cut by 6 bases and J by 5 bases, with 13 bases left in between. The CDR3 DNA follows: TGTGCCATCAGCCTACAGGGTAGGACTGAAGCTTTCTTT. Translating it yields CAISLQGRTEAFF.

The V and J genes are TRBV6-5 and TRBJ1-5; 9 bases align to TRBD1. The CDR3 extends over 14 amino acids. Looked up from germline, CDR1 is MNHEY and CDR2 is SVGAGI. The V and J ends lost 7 bases and 5 bases, in that order; junction bases with no gene match: 6. CDR3 nucleotides: TGTGCCAGCATCCCGGACAGGGGATATCAGCCCCAGCATTTT. Translating gives CASIPDRGYQPQHF.

The rearrangement uses TRBV5-5 and TRBJ1-2; no clear D gene. The CDR3 has 15 amino acids. Per germline, CDR1 SGHKS and CDR2 YYEKEE (reference sequence). V was shortened by 4 bases and J by 2 bases, with 15 bases between the two germline ends. The CDR3 nucleotides are TGTGCCAGCAGCCTCGCAGTAGACTTGAACTATGGCTACACCTTC. Residues: CASSLAVDLNYGYTF.

V and J are TRBV5-5 and TRBJ2-4; D call uncertain. There are 14 residues in the CDR3. Trimming removed 3 bases from V and 6 bases from J, with 13 bases in between. Germline V gene data show CDR1 as SGHKS and CDR2 as YYEKEE (reference sequence). The CDR3 loop is CASSSTPVGNIQYF. CDR3 bases: TGTGCCAGCAGCTCGACTCCGGTCGGAAACATTCAGTACTTC.

CDR3 sequence (DNA): TGCGCCAGCAGCTTGAAACCACAGGGTACCACTGAAGCTTTCTTT. Translating gives CASSLKPQGTTEAFF. This chain joins TRBV5-1 and TRBJ1-1; D may be TRBD1 (6 bases). This CDR3 comprises 15 residues. V lost 1 base to trimming and J lost 4 bases, with 14 bases between them. The germline V gene encodes CDR1 SGHRS and CDR2 YFSETQ.

V gene TRBV19 combines with J gene TRBJ2-7, with 10 bases that match TRBD1. Trimming at V came to 3 bases and at J to 0 bases, leaving 2 bases not matched to a gene. The CDR3 consists of 15 residues. The germline V gene has CDR1 LNHDA and CDR2 SQIVND (reference sequence). The CDR3, as DNA: TGTGCCAGTAGTATGGGGGACAGGGGCTCCTACGAGCAGTACTTC. Translating gives CASSMGDRGSYEQYF. The whole variable domain, filled in from reference TRBV19 and TRBJ2-7, reads DGGITQSPKYLFRKEGQNVTLSCEQNLNHDAMYWYRQDPGQGLRLIYYSQIVNDFQKGDIAEGYSVSREKKESFPLTVTSAQKNPTAFYLCASSMGDRGSYEQYFGPGTRLTVT.

Only a few counts were recorded for this clone. The gene calls are TRBV6-6 and TRBJ1-6, with D possibly being TRBD1 (6 bases). V lost 3 bases, J lost 10 bases, and 13 bases lay in between. Per germline, CDR1 MNHNY and CDR2 SVGAGI (reference sequence). The length of the CDR3 is 14 residues. The CDR3 DNA sequence: TGTGCCAGCAGTTATGGCAGGGGAAAATCACCCCTCCACTTT. It is translated as CASSYGRGKSPLHF.

The chain combines TRBV5-3 with TRBJ2-1; D is unresolved. TRBV5-3 is an ORF for which the function is uncertain. V lost 4 bases, J lost 10 bases, and 18 bases lay in between. The CDR3 has 14 residues. CDR3 protein: CARSLPPCLREQFF. CDR3 coding DNA: TGTGCCAGAAGCCTCCCCCCATGCCTCAGGGAGCAGTTCTTC.

This chain links TRBV5-8 with TRBJ1-2; D ambiguous. The germline V gene encodes CDR1 SGHTS and CDR2 YDEGEE. V dropped 3 bases and J dropped 4 bases, with 13 bases sitting between them. This CDR3 spans 14 amino acids. DNA for the CDR3: TGTGCCAGCAGCTCGCAGATGGGCTCCTATGGCTACACCTTC. Translation: CASSSQMGSYGYTF.

The count of this clone is one. The chain recombines TRBV5-1 with TRBJ2-1, with 7 bases aligning to TRBD2. There are 15 residues in the CDR3. The germline CDR1 and CDR2 sequences are SGHRS and YFSETQ. Losses at the gene ends were 4 bases for V and 5 bases for J; bases not matched to a gene: 9. The CDR3 is CASSPGSGDNNEQFF. In DNA form, the CDR3 reads TGCGCCAGCAGCCCCGGCAGCGGGGATAACAATGAGCAGTTCTTC. Variable domain in full (rest from reference TRBV5-1 and TRBJ2-1): KAGVTQTPRYLIKTRGQQVTLSCSPISGHRSVSWYQQTPGQGLQFLFEYFSETQRNKGNFPGRFSGRQFSNSRSEMNVSTLELGDSALYLCASSPGSGDNNEQFFGPGTRLTVL.

The V gene is TRBV2, the J gene TRBJ1-6; D remains unclear. In germline, CDR1 is SNHLY, CDR2 FYNNEI. V lost 7 bases and J lost 7, with 14 bases in between. The CDR3 runs to 14 residues. The CDR3 DNA follows: TGTGCCAGCACTCCCGATTCGGGGAATTCACCCCTCCACTTT. Translating gives CASTPDSGNSPLHF.

The chain joins TRBV3-1 (or the pseudogene TRBV3-2) to TRBJ2-7; D is unresolved. The CDR3 is 11 amino acids. Trimming took 2 bases from V and 4 from J, leaving 3 bases between them. Germline CDR1 is LGHDT and CDR2 is YNNKEL (reference sequence). The CDR3 spells CASSQIYEQYF. Here the CDR3 DNA reads TGTGCCAGCAGCCAAATATACGAGCAGTACTTC.

J is TRBJ1-1 and V is TRBV12-3 or TRBV12-4; D may be TRBD1 (5 bases). The V gene lost 3 bases and the J gene lost 1 base, with 6 bases spanning the gap. The CDR3 is 13 amino acids. The DNA of the CDR3 is TGTGCCAGCAGTTTCGGGGGGAACACTGAAGCTTTCTTT. Amino acids: CASSFGGNTEAFF.

V usage is TRBV3-1 (or the pseudogene TRBV3-2) and J usage is TRBJ1-4; a possible D gene is TRBD1 (6 bases). The CDR3 contains 16 residues. V was cut by 2 bases and J by 5 bases, with 15 bases left in between. Germline V gene lookup returns CDR1 LGHDT and CDR2 YNNKEL (reference sequence). The CDR3 reads CASSQRGGHSNEKLFF. The CDR3 nucleotides read TGTGCCAGCAGCCAAAGGGGGGGACATTCAAATGAAAAACTGTTTTTT.

CDR3 coding DNA: TGTGCCAGCAGTTTTGGACAGAACACTGAAGCTTTCTTT. This gives the protein CASSFGQNTEAFF. V and J are TRBV12-3 or TRBV12-4 and TRBJ1-1, with D possibly TRBD1 on 5 matching bases. The CDR3 sequence is 13 residues long. V lost 3 bases and J 1 base, leaving 6 bases between the germline ends.

This sequence joins TRBV2 and TRBJ1-1; 7 nucleotides match TRBD1. Trimming cost V 4 bases and J 11 bases; bases outside gene matches: 13. Germline-derived CDR1 and CDR2 are SNHLY and FYNNEI. The CDR3 is 14 amino acids. CDR3 sequence reads: CASSGMDRFKVAFF. The CDR3 DNA sequence: TGTGCCAGCAGTGGTATGGACAGGTTTAAGGTGGCTTTCTTT.

This chain links TRBV5-5 with TRBJ1-5; 7 bases are a match to TRBD1. CDR1 is SGHKS and CDR2 is YYEKEE in the germline V gene (reference sequence). Losses at the gene ends were 4 bases for V and 4 bases for J; bases not matched to a gene: 8. The CDR3 covers 15 residues. The CDR3 DNA sequence: TGTGCCAGCAGCGGGATGGACAGGATTAATCAGCCCCAGCATTTT. Encoded protein: CASSGMDRINQPQHF.

In this sample, this clone turned up a few times. The chain carries TRBV21-1 and TRBJ2-7; TRBD2, the D gene given by the table, was not confirmed from the DNA. TRBV21-1 is described as a pseudogene. The CDR3 contains 17 residues. The CDR3 loop is CASSTEIGGGSSYEQYF. DNA of the CDR3: TGTGCCAGCAGCACTGAGATTGGAGGCGGAAGCTCCTACGAGCAGTACTTC.

The chain's CDR3 is CASSFTGVDAATNEKLFF. The CDR3 coding sequence is TGTGCCAGCAGCTTCACAGGGGTGGACGCGGCAACTAATGAAAAACTGTTTTTT. The rearrangement joins TRBV11-2 to TRBJ1-4; TRBD1 matches 7 bases. CDR1 and CDR2 (germline): SGHAT, FQNNGV. The CDR3 spans 18 residues. After removal of 3 bases from V and 0 bases from J, the junction contained 10 bases not matched to a gene.

The genes are TRBV5-1 and TRBJ1-2, with 9 nucleotides matching TRBD1. Per germline, CDR1 SGHRS and CDR2 YFSETQ. The CDR3 extends over 16 amino acids. V lost 3 bases, J lost 8 bases, and 14 bases stayed unmatched. CDR3 DNA: TGCGCCAGCAGCTCAAGCACAGGGGGCTCCTCGAAAGGCTACACCTTC. Translated, it gives CASSSSTGGSSKGYTF.

The rearrangement links TRBV27 to TRBJ1-5, with 8 nucleotides matching TRBD1. From germline, CDR1 is MNHEY and CDR2 SMNVEV (reference sequence). Trimming at V came to 6 bases and at J to 0 bases, leaving 1 base not matched to a gene. The CDR3 spans 14 residues. The CDR3 is CASRTGGSNQPQHF. In nucleotides, the CDR3 is TGTGCCAGCAGAACAGGGGGTAGCAATCAGCCCCAGCATTTT.

This chain joins TRBV15 and TRBJ1-2; 9 bases fit TRBD1. The CDR3 is 14 amino acids. V shed 5 bases, J shed 8 bases, and the junction held 9 bases outside the gene matches. Germline loops: CDR1 LNHNV, CDR2 YYDKDF (reference sequence). CDR3 sequence reads: CATSSRDRVGGYTF. CDR3 DNA: TGTGCCACCAGCTCCCGGGACAGGGTGGGCGGCTACACCTTC.

The V gene is TRBV6-5, the J gene TRBJ1-2, with 10 bases matching TRBD1. This CDR3 region has 12 residues. Germline V gene sequence: CDR1 MNHEY, CDR2 SVGAGI. The trim removed 7 bases at V and 10 bases at J, leaving 6 bases unmatched. DNA of the CDR3: TGTGCCAGCAACCGGGGGACAGGGGCCTACACCTTC. Translating it yields CASNRGTGAYTF.

The V and J genes are TRBV11-2 and TRBJ2-2, with TRBD2 identical over 9 bases. Germline lookup yields CDR1 SGHAT and CDR2 FQNNGV. This CDR3 is built from 19 residues. Trimming took 2 bases from V and 2 from J; bases not matched to a gene: 12. Here the CDR3 reads CASSLLSAGGGANTGELFF. DNA of the CDR3: TGTGCCAGCAGCTTACTATCTGCGGGCGGGGGGGCTAACACCGGGGAGCTGTTTTTT.

The CDR3 region is CASSLFRGGHQPQHF. The CDR3 DNA reads as TGTGCCAGCAGTTTATTCAGAGGGGGACATCAGCCCCAGCATTTT. The chain uses TRBV28 and TRBJ1-5; the D gene is possibly TRBD1 (6 bases). The V gene lost 1 base and the J gene lost 5 bases, with 12 bases spanning the gap. The CDR3 is made up of 15 amino acids. CDR1 and CDR2 from the germline V gene are MDHEN and SYDVKM.